The clone carrying this TCR beta chain was counted between two and nine times. Its matching antigen is unknown. This specimen comes from a study of OX40 agonist ivuxolimab in advanced cancers. Study in general: Patients got intravenous ivuxolimab at 0.01 to 10 mg/kg every 2 weeks.

Any history of autoimmune disease or systemic immunosuppression disqualified patients. V gave up 1 base and J gave up 5 bases, with 9 bases separating them. The CDR3 consists of 13 residues. Germline V gives CDR1 SGHDT, CDR2 YYEEEE. Study-wide results and limits: CD4+ and CD8+ blood T cells expanded clonally by week 6 at 0.1 to 3.0 mg/kg. Clonal expansion in partial responders at 0.1-3.0 mg/kg ranked among the lowest.

Clones were read by immunoSEQ multiplex PCR, and TCRdb kept only the in-frame ones, dropping some. The repertoire holds 65,000 to 80,000 clones, with 86% as singletons. This rearrangement joins TRBV5-6 to TRBJ2-5; no clear D gene. The sequenced sample was CD4+ or CD8+ T cells sorted from blood, obtained in a trial of the OX40 agonist ivuxolimab. This TCR came from an adult with an advanced solid tumor such as melanoma, head and neck, liver or kidney cancer. The CDR3 loop is CASSLSRRETQYF. The CDR3 DNA reads TGTGCCAGCAGCTTGAGTCGCCGTGAGACCCAGTACTTC.